The 13 T cell receptor beta chains reported below all come from one sample, sequenced in a study of OX40 agonist ivuxolimab in advanced cancers. Method: immunoSEQ multiplex PCR; TCRdb's copy keeps in-frame clones and lacks some. The table records approximately 70,000 clones, approximately 80% of them present only once. The material sequenced was CD4+ or CD8+ T cells sorted from blood, taken in a trial of the OX40 agonist ivuxolimab. The receptors originated from an adult with an advanced solid tumor such as melanoma, head and neck, liver or kidney cancer.

This clone was seen a handful of times. The V gene is TRBV7-9, the J gene TRBJ1-2; D not certain. The ends were cut back, 2 bases at V and 4 bases at J, with 20 bases in the middle. CDR3 length: 17 amino acids. Germline loops: CDR1 SEHNR, CDR2 FQNEAQ (reference sequence). CDR3 residues: CASSLWERRRTIYGYTF. The DNA of the CDR3 is TGTGCCAGCAGCTTATGGGAAAGGAGGCGAACGATCTATGGCTACACCTTC.

This rearrangement joins TRBV9 to TRBJ1-3, with D possibly matching TRBD1 (5 bases). The CDR3 length is 15 residues. The germline V gene encodes CDR1 SGDLS and CDR2 YYNGEE. Trimming shortened V by 4 bases and J by 2 bases, and 13 bases separated the two germline ends. CDR3 DNA sequence: TGTGCCAGCAGCCCGACAGCCTCGCCTGGAAACACCATATATTTT. This sequence encodes CASSPTASPGNTIYF.

This chain uses TRBV6-5 with TRBJ1-1; D remains unclear. V lost 7 bases and J lost 0, with 3 bases in between. This CDR3 has 11 amino acids. The germline CDR1 and CDR2 sequences are MNHEY and SVGAGI. CDR3 sequence reads: CASILNTEAFF. Written as DNA, the CDR3 is TGTGCCAGCATCCTGAACACTGAAGCTTTCTTT.

The sample holds a few counts of this clone. The chain links TRBV6-5 to TRBJ1-2; D is possibly TRBD1 (5 bases). The CDR3 extends over 12 amino acids. Germline V lookup: CDR1 MNHEY, CDR2 SVGAGI. Trimming took 8 bases from V and 7 from J, leaving 14 bases between them. The CDR3 loop is CASLTGSSGYTF. The CDR3 DNA reads TGTGCCAGCCTCACAGGATCTAGTGGCTACACCTTC.

The chain links TRBV6-1 to TRBJ1-3; D remains unclear. Per the germline V gene, CDR1 is MNHNS and CDR2 is SASEGT. V lost 5 bases and J 0 bases, leaving 8 bases between the germline ends. This CDR3 is 14 amino acids long. CDR3 DNA sequence: TGTGCCAGCAGTCAGACACACTCTGGAAACACCATATATTTT. Translating gives CASSQTHSGNTIYF.

The J gene is TRBJ1-2, the V gene TRBV18; a possible D gene is TRBD1 (5 bases). With 1 base removed from V and 5 bases from J, the gap between germline ends came to 5 bases. This CDR3 is 12 amino acids long. CDR1 and CDR2 (germline): KGHSH, LQKENI. The CDR3 is CASSPQGYGYTF. As DNA, the CDR3 is TGTGCCAGCTCACCACAGGGGTATGGCTACACCTTC.

This clone was counted once. The chain employs TRBV11-3 and TRBJ2-1, with a tentative D call TRBD2 (6 bases). The CDR3 consists of 14 residues. Germline CDR1 and CDR2: SGHNT and YENEEA. V lost 6 bases, J lost 4 bases, and 13 bases lay in between. CDR3 residues: CASSPTGGYNEQFF. The CDR3 nucleotides are TGTGCCAGCAGTCCGACTGGAGGGTACAATGAGCAGTTCTTC.

The chain carries TRBV19 and TRBJ2-3, with 8 bases identical to TRBD1. V shed 5 bases and J 4 bases; nucleotides not matched to a gene: 14. The germline gives CDR1 LNHDA, CDR2 SQIVND (reference sequence). There are 17 residues in the CDR3. The CDR3, as DNA: TGTGCCAGTAGTCCCGGGAATGGCAGGGGGCCGGCAGATACGCAGTATTTT. It translates to CASSPGNGRGPADTQYF.

The J gene is TRBJ1-5, the V gene TRBV6-5; TRBD1 agrees at 7 bases. The CDR3 is made up of 11 amino acids. The junction had 5 bases not matched to a gene; V was cut back by 2 bases and J by 16 bases. CDR1 is MNHEY and CDR2 is SVGAGI in the germline V gene. CDR3 amino acids: CASSYRQGYHF. The CDR3 DNA sequence: TGTGCCAGCAGTTACAGACAGGGCTATCATTTT.

The rearrangement joins TRBV5-1 to TRBJ1-3, with TRBD1 matching over 9 bases. Germline V gene data show CDR1 as SGHRS and CDR2 as YFSETQ. This CDR3 has 15 amino acids. The ends lost 3 bases at V and 1 base at J; junction bases unmatched: 2. The CDR3 spells CASSSGTGSGNTIYF. The CDR3 DNA reads as TGCGCCAGCAGCTCCGGGACAGGGTCTGGAAACACCATATATTTT.

In this sample, this clone turned up once. The rearrangement uses TRBV30 and TRBJ2-7; D possibly corresponds to TRBD2 (6 bases). This CDR3 spans 14 amino acids. Trimming took off 4 bases at V and 3 bases at J, with 16 bases between the two ends. Germline-derived CDR1 and CDR2 are GTSNPN and SVGIG (reference sequence). CDR3 in DNA: TGTGCCTGGACGCCTGGCGGGATTGACTACGAGCAGTACTTC. Its protein is CAWTPGGIDYEQYF.

V usage is TRBV6-5 and J usage is TRBJ1-5; D gene ambiguous. Germline V gene data show CDR1 as MNHEY and CDR2 as SVGAGI. Trimming took 6 bases from V and 2 from J, leaving 14 bases between them. The CDR3 runs to 15 residues. In DNA, the CDR3 is TGTGCCAGCAGAGACGCACCTGGCGGCAATCAGCCCCAGCATTTT. This codes for CASRDAPGGNQPQHF.

The chain links TRBV7-7 to TRBJ1-4; TRBD1 agrees at 11 bases. The J segment lost 5 bases and the V segment lost 6 bases, leaving 5 bases of the junction unmatched. Germline V gene data show CDR1 as SSHAT and CDR2 as FNYEAQ (reference sequence). There are 15 residues in the CDR3. For the CDR3, the DNA is TGTGCCAGCAGACATGGGACAGGGGGAAATGAAAAACTGTTTTTT. Amino acids: CASRHGTGGNEKLFF.